Reported below is one T cell receptor (beta chain). The antigen remains undetermined. Patients with a history of multiple malignancies were excluded. Germline V CDR1 and CDR2: SGHRS, YFSETQ. Trimming pared 0 bases from V and 2 bases from J, leaving 8 bases between. The CDR3 consists of 14 residues. TCRdb keeps only in-frame clones here, not all; method: immunoSEQ multiplex PCR. In the table there are over 1,000 clones, approximately 86% of which are singletons. This specimen comes from a study of T cells in lung cancer brain metastases. Study-wide results and caveats: Paired lesions shared few clones; most were lesion-specific (mean Morisita roughly 0.25).

The chain has TRBV5-1 and TRBJ1-1; tentatively, D is TRBD1 (5 bases). The sequence derives from a woman in her forties or fifties with non-small cell lung cancer that had spread to the brain. Sequencing was performed on tumor tissue from a brain metastasis. In nucleotides, the CDR3 is TGCGCCAGCAGCTTGGGAGGGACCAACACTGAAGCTTTCTTT. It codes for CASSLGGTNTEAFF.